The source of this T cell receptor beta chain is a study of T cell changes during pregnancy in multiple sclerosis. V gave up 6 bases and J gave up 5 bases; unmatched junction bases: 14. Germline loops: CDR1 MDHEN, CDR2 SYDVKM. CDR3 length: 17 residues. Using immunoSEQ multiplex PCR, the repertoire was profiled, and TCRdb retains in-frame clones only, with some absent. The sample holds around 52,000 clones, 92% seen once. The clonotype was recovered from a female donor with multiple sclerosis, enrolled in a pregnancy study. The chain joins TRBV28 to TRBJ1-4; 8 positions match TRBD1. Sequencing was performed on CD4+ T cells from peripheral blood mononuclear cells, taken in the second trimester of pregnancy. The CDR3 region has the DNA TGTGCCAGCAGACTCTCAGTTTCCAGGGGGCAAAATGAAAAACTGTTTTTT. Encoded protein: CASRLSVSRGQNEKLFF. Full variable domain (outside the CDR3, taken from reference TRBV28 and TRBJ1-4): DVKVTQSSRYLVKRTGEKVFLECVQDMDHENMFWYRQDPGLGLRLIYFSYDVKMKEKGDIPEGYSVSREKKERFSLILESASTNQTSMYLCASRLSVSRGQNEKLFFGSGTQLSVL.